One and the same sample provided the 18 T cell receptor beta chains below, sequenced in a study of shared clonotypes between healthy human individuals. Clones were read by immunoSEQ multiplex PCR, and TCRdb kept only the in-frame ones, dropping some. The sample has around 1.5 million clones; 98% are singletons. Sequencing was done on a sample of naive CD4+ T cells sorted from blood. The subset denotes: CD45RA+ positively selected. These receptors were obtained from a man aged 25 to 40 in good health.

The chain couples TRBV7-9 to TRBJ2-4; TRBD2 aligns across 13 bases. The V and J ends lost 1 base and 2 bases, in that order; junction bases with no gene match: 8. There are 19 residues in the CDR3. Germline V gene lookup returns CDR1 SEHNR and CDR2 FQNEAQ (reference sequence). The CDR3 coding sequence is TGTGCCAGCAGCTTAGGCACTAGCGGGAGGGCCGGATCCAAAAACATTCAGTACTTC. This codes for CASSLGTSGRAGSKNIQYF. The full variable domain, in which reference TRBV7-9 and TRBJ2-4 provide the parts outside the CDR3, is DTGVSQNPRHKITKRGQNVTFRCDPISEHNRLYWYRQTLGQGPEFLTYFQNEAQLEKSRLLSDRFSAERPKGSFSTLEIQRTEQGDSAMYLCASSLGTSGRAGSKNIQYFGAGTRLSVL.

This rearrangement joins TRBV5-6 to TRBJ1-1; D remains ambiguous. Trimming took off 3 bases at V and 8 bases at J, with 17 bases between the two ends. The V gene's germline CDR1 is SGHDT and CDR2 YYEEEE. This CDR3 spans 14 amino acids. The CDR3 is CASSSFVNEEEAFF. CDR3 nucleotide sequence: TGTGCCAGCAGCTCCTTTGTTAATGAGGAGGAAGCTTTCTTT.

Regarding this clone: A single base separates this from a much larger clone, so it may be a read error. This CDR3 is also generated by other DNA sequences in the sample. The chain is built from TRBV18 and TRBJ2-3; D is unresolved. V lost 2 bases and J 0 bases, leaving 3 bases between the germline ends. CDR1 KGHSH and CDR2 LQKENI come from the germline V gene. This CDR3 has 13 amino acids. CDR3 amino acids: CASSPSSTDTQYF. The CDR3 bases are TGTGCCAGCTCACCATCTAGCACAGATACGCAGTATTTT. Together with reference TRBV18 and TRBJ2-3, the CDR3 gives the full variable domain: NAGVMQNPRHLVRRRGQEARLRCSPMKGHSHVYWYRQLPEEGLKFMVYLQKENIIDESGMPKERFSAEFPKEGPSILRIQQVVRGDSAAYFCASSPSSTDTQYFGPGTRLTVL.

This rearrangement joins TRBV5-4 to TRBJ2-1; D gene uncertain. The CDR3 is made up of 14 amino acids. Per the germline V gene, CDR1 is SGHNT and CDR2 is YYREEE (reference sequence). Between the trimmed V and J ends, which lost 4 bases and 0 bases, there was a span of 8 bases. The CDR3 coding sequence is TGTGCCAGCAGCCCCCTGCACTCCTACAATGAGCAGTTCTTC. Translated, it gives CASSPLHSYNEQFF.

The chain links TRBV6-6 to TRBJ1-3; D ambiguous. The CDR3 loop spans 12 amino acids. The ends were cut back, 8 bases at V and 1 base at J, with 6 bases in the middle. The germline V gene has CDR1 MNHNY and CDR2 SVGAGI (reference sequence). The CDR3: CASGVSGNTIYF. CDR3 DNA: TGTGCCAGCGGCGTATCTGGAAACACCATATATTTT.

V and J are TRBV7-7 and TRBJ2-2; unclear D gene. Looked up from germline, CDR1 is SSHAT and CDR2 is FNYEAQ (reference sequence). V shed 8 bases and J shed 3 bases, with 13 bases lying between them. The CDR3 consists of 14 residues. The CDR3 DNA follows: TGTGCCAGCGGGCCCGAAATAGACACCGGGGAGCTGTTTTTT. Translation gives CASGPEIDTGELFF.

The J gene is TRBJ2-7, the V gene TRBV5-6; TRBD2 matches 10 bases. Germline CDR1 SGHDT, CDR2 YYEEEE. The CDR3 is 17 residues long. The V segment lost 1 base and the J segment 3 bases; nucleotides outside the gene matches: 10. The CDR3 here is CASSLSFASGSFYEQYF. The CDR3, as DNA: TGTGCCAGCAGCTTGTCGTTTGCTAGCGGGAGTTTCTACGAGCAGTACTTC.

The rearrangement joins TRBV19 to TRBJ2-6; no clear D gene. Germline CDR1 is LNHDA and CDR2 is SQIVND (reference sequence). V was shortened by 1 base and J by 4 bases, with 20 bases between the two germline ends. This CDR3 has 19 residues. In DNA, the CDR3 is TGTGCCAGTAGTATAGGTCGCGCAGGATCGCCGGGCGGGGCCAACGTCCTGACTTTC. This encodes CASSIGRAGSPGGANVLTF.

The J gene is TRBJ1-2, the V gene TRBV2; D remains unclear. The V gene's germline CDR1 is SNHLY and CDR2 FYNNEI. This CDR3 comprises 14 residues. The germline V and J ends were trimmed by 6 bases and 7 bases, with 18 bases remaining between them. The DNA for the CDR3 is TGTGCCAGCAGAGGCACCTATGGGAGTGGTGGCTACACCTTC. Its protein product is CASRGTYGSGGYTF.

J is TRBJ2-3 and V is TRBV11-3; D unresolved. V shed 1 base and J shed 0 bases, with 23 bases lying between them. From germline, CDR1 is SGHNT and CDR2 YENEEA. This CDR3 region has 20 residues. The CDR3 sequence: CASSLGLRIYGADSTDTQYF. CDR3 coding DNA: TGTGCCAGCAGCTTAGGTTTGAGAATTTACGGAGCTGATAGCACAGATACGCAGTATTTT.

The V call is TRBV29-1, the J call TRBJ1-1; D gene uncertain. The CDR3 is 16 amino acids. Per germline, CDR1 SQVTM and CDR2 ANQGSEA. Trimming cost V 4 bases and J 4 bases, with 22 bases left between them. In DNA, the CDR3 is TGCAGCGTTGGTACTATCGTAGGGCTTAAGGGCACTGAAGCTTTCTTT. Its protein is CSVGTIVGLKGTEAFF. The full variable domain, rest sourced from reference TRBV29-1 and TRBJ1-1, is SAVISQKPSRDICQRGTSLTIQCQVDSQVTMMFWYRQQPGQSLTLIATANQGSEATYESGFVIDKFPISRPNLTFSTLTVSNMSPEDSSIYLCSVGTIVGLKGTEAFFGQGTRLTVV.

V and J are TRBV5-6 and TRBJ2-7; 15 bases agree with TRBD2. The CDR3 runs to 17 residues. In germline, CDR1 is SGHDT, CDR2 YYEEEE. V lost 0 bases and J lost 4; bases outside the gene matches: 5. The CDR3 is CASSLAFGLAGGYEQYF. CDR3 DNA: TGTGCCAGCAGCTTGGCGTTTGGACTAGCGGGAGGGTACGAGCAGTACTTC.

Worth noting for this clone: The same CDR3 can be traced to other DNA sequences in this sample. The chain couples TRBV29-1 to TRBJ2-7; D may be TRBD1 (6 bases). V gave up 6 bases and J gave up 2 bases, with 11 bases separating them. Germline-derived CDR1 and CDR2 are SQVTM and ANQGSEA. CDR3 size: 12 residues. The DNA for the CDR3 is TGCAGCGTCGGGACATCAGCCTACGAGCAGTACTTC. It codes for CSVGTSAYEQYF.

The genes are TRBV9 and TRBJ2-1; TRBD2 agrees at 14 bases. The CDR3 runs to 19 residues. CDR1 is SGDLS and CDR2 is YYNGEE in the germline V gene. With V trimmed by 0 bases and J by 4 bases, 9 bases remained unmatched. CDR3 sequence reads: CASSVEGTSGSLRYNEQFF. The CDR3 nucleotides are TGTGCCAGCAGCGTAGAAGGGACTAGCGGGAGCTTGCGGTACAATGAGCAGTTCTTC.

This chain links TRBV5-1 with TRBJ2-5; 9 nucleotides line up with TRBD2. Germline V gene lookup returns CDR1 SGHRS and CDR2 YFSETQ. After removal of 1 base from V and 5 bases from J, the junction contained 15 bases not matched to a gene. CDR3 length: 18 residues. CDR3 region: CASSLLPGLALGEETQYF. In nucleotides, the CDR3 is TGCGCCAGCAGCTTGCTTCCGGGACTAGCTTTAGGGGAGGAGACCCAGTACTTC.

The genes are TRBV15 and TRBJ2-2; D unresolved. V lost 5 bases to trimming and J lost 7 bases, with 14 bases between them. From germline, CDR1 is LNHNV and CDR2 YYDKDF (reference sequence). The CDR3 covers 14 residues. In DNA form, the CDR3 reads TGTGCCACCAGCGACCGAAAGGGCTTCGGGGAGCTGTTTTTT. Protein sequence: CATSDRKGFGELFF. Full variable domain (remainder filled in from reference TRBV15 and TRBJ2-2): DAMVIQNPRYQVTQFGKPVTLSCSQTLNHNVMYWYQQKSSQAPKLLFHYYDKDFNNEADTPDNFQSRRPNTSFCFLDIRSPGLGDTAMYLCATSDRKGFGELFFGEGSRLTVL.

The CDR3, as DNA: TGTGCCACCCGAAGGATCGGGGTAGGGCTCAATCAGCCCCAGCATTTT. This sequence encodes CATRRIGVGLNQPQHF. The V gene is TRBV27, the J gene TRBJ1-5; no firm D call. The CDR3 runs to 16 residues. The germline gives CDR1 MNHEY, CDR2 SMNVEV (reference sequence). Between the trimmed V and J ends, which lost 10 bases and 3 bases, there was a span of 22 bases.

Note on this clone: At the DNA level, this CDR3 is encoded by other sequences in the same sample as well. This sequence joins TRBV5-4 and TRBJ2-3; unclear D gene. Trimming removed 0 bases at V and 3 bases at J, with 2 bases between. Germline-derived CDR1 and CDR2 are SGHNT and YYREEE (reference sequence). This CDR3 contains 12 residues. CDR3 protein: CASSLDTDTQYF. CDR3 nucleotide sequence: TGTGCCAGCAGCTTGGATACAGATACGCAGTATTTT.